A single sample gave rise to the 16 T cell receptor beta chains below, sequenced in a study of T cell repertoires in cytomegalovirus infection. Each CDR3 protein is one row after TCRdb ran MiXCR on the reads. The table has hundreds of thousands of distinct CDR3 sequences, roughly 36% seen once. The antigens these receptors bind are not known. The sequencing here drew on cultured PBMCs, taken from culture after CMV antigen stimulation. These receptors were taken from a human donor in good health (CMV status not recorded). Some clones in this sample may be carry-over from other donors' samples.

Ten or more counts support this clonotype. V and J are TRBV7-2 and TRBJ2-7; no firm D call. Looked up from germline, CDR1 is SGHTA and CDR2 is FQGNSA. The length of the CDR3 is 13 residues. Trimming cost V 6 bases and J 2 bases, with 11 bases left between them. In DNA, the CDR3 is TGTGCCAGCAGACGGGCAGCCACCTACGAGCAGTACTTC. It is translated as CASRRAATYEQYF.

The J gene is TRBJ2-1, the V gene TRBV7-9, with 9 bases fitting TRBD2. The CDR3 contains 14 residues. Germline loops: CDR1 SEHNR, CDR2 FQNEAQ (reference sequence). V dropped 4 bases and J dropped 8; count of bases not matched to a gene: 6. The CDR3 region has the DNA TGTGCCAGCAGCTGGCTAGCGGGGACTCATGAGCAGTTCTTC. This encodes CASSWLAGTHEQFF. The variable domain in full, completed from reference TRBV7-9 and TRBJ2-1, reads DTGVSQNPRHKITKRGQNVTFRCDPISEHNRLYWYRQTLGQGPEFLTYFQNEAQLEKSRLLSDRFSAERPKGSFSTLEIQRTEQGDSAMYLCASSWLAGTHEQFFGPGTRLTVL.

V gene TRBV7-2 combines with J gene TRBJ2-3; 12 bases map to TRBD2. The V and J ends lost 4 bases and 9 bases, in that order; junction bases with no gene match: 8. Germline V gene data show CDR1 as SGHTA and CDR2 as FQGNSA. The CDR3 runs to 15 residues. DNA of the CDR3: TGTGCCAGCAGCTCTAGCGGGGGGGCCGAGTTGACGCAGTATTTT. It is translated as CASSSSGGAELTQYF. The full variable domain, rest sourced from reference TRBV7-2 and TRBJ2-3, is GAGVSQSPSNKVTEKGKDVELRCDPISGHTALYWYRQSLGQGLEFLIYFQGNSAPDKSGLPSDRFSAERTGGSVSTLTIQRTQQEDSAVYLCASSSSGGAELTQYFGPGTRLTVL.

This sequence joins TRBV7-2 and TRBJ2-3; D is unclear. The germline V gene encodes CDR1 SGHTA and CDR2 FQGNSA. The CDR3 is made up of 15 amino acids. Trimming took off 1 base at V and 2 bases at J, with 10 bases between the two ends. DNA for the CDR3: TGTGCCAGCAGCTTAGGGGTAGCCTCCACAGATACGCAGTATTTT. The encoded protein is CASSLGVASTDTQYF.

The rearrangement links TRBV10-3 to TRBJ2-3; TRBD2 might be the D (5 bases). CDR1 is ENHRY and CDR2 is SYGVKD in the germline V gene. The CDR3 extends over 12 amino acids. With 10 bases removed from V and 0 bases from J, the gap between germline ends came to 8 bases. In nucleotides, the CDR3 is TGTGCCACACTAGGTAGCACAGATACGCAGTATTTT. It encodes CATLGSTDTQYF.

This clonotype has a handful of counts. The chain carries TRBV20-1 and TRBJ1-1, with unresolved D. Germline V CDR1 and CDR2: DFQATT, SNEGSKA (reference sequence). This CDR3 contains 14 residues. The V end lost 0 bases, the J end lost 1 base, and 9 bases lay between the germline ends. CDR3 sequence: CSARDKRENTEAFF. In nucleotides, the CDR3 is TGCAGTGCTAGAGATAAACGGGAGAACACTGAAGCTTTCTTT.

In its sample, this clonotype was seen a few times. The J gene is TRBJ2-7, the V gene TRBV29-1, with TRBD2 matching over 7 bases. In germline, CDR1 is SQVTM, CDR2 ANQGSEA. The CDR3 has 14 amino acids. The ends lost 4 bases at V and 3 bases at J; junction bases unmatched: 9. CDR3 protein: CSVAVGRGGYEQYF. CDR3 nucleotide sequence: TGCAGCGTTGCGGTTGGGAGGGGAGGCTACGAGCAGTACTTC.

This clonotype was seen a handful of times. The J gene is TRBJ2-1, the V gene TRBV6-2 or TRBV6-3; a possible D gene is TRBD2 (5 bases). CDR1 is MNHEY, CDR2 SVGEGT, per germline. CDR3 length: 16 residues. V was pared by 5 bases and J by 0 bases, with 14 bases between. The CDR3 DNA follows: TGTGCCAGCAGTGATGGCGGGTTGGGCTCCTACAATGAGCAGTTCTTC. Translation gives CASSDGGLGSYNEQFF.

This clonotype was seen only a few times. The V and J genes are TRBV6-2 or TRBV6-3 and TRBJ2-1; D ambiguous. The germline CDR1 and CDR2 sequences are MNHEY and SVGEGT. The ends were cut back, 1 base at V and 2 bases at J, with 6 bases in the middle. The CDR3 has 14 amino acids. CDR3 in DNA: TGTGCCAGCAGTTACTTGCAACCCTACAATGAGCAGTTCTTC. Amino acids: CASSYLQPYNEQFF.

The CDR3 DNA sequence: TGTGCCAGCAGCCAGGGACAGGGCGTCTATGGCTACACCTTC. Translation: CASSQGQGVYGYTF. The rearrangement uses TRBV7-1 and TRBJ1-2, with 9 positions matching TRBD1. TRBV7-1 is given ORF status, its function remaining uncertain. The CDR3 has 14 residues. The trim removed 5 bases at V and 4 bases at J, leaving 5 bases unmatched.

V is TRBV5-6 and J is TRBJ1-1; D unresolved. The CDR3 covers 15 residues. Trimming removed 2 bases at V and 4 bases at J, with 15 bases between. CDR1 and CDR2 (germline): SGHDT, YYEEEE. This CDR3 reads CASSLEPVRLTEAFF. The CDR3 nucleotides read TGTGCCAGCAGCTTAGAACCAGTGCGTCTCACTGAAGCTTTCTTT.

CDR3: CASSERTGPEAFF. DNA of the CDR3: TGTGCCAGCAGCGAGCGTACGGGGCCGGAAGCTTTCTTT. The chain uses TRBV7-8 and TRBJ1-1; maybe TRBD1 (5 bases). The CDR3 is made up of 13 amino acids. The ends were cut back, 5 bases at V and 8 bases at J, with 15 bases in the middle. Germline lookup yields CDR1 SGHVS and CDR2 FQNEAQ.

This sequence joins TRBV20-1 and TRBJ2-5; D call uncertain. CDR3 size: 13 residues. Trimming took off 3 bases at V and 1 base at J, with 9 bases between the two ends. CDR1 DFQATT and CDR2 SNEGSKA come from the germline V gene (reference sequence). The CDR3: CSASRRVQETQYF. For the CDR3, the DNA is TGCAGTGCTAGTCGGCGAGTCCAAGAGACCCAGTACTTC.

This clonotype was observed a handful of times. CDR3: CASSPTSGRSADTQYF. The CDR3 nucleotides read TGTGCCAGCAGCCCGACTAGCGGGAGATCAGCAGATACGCAGTATTTT. The chain joins TRBV7-6 to TRBJ2-3, with 12 bases aligning to TRBD2. The CDR3 is 16 amino acids. Trimming removed 5 bases from V and 4 bases from J; junction bases left unmatched: 7. CDR1 and CDR2 (germline): SGHVS, FNYEAQ.

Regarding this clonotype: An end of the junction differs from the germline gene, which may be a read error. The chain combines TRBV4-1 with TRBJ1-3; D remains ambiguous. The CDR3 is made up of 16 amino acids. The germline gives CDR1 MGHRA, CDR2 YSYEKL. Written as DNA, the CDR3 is TGCGCCAGCAGCCAAGCTACAGTGGTGTCTGAAAACGCCATATATTTT. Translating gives CASSQATVVSENAIYF.

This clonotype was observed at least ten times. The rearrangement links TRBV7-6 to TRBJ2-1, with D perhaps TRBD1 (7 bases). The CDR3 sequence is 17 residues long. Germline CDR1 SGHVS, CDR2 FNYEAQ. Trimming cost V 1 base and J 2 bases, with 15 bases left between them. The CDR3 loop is CASSLGGGRGAYNEQFF. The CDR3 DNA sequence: TGTGCCAGCAGCTTAGGAGGAGGCAGGGGGGCCTACAATGAGCAGTTCTTC. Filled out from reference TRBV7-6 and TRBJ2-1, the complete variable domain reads GAGVSQSPRYKVTKRGQDVALRCDPISGHVSLYWYRQALGQGPEFLTYFNYEAQQDKSGLPNDRFSAERPEGSISTLTIQRTEQRDSAMYRCASSLGGGRGAYNEQFFGPGTRLTVL.